The rows below give T cell receptor beta chains drawn from one sample of a study of cytomegalovirus exposure and HLA in healthy donors. The method was immunoSEQ multiplex PCR; TCRdb's version includes in-frame clones alone and lacks a portion of them. The sample holds 98,000 or so clones; 90% to 97% are singletons and the top ten take about 0.7%. The sample consisted of PBMCs. These TCRs come from a woman between 18 and 29 years old in good health and CMV-seronegative. Each CDR3 is given with its conserved first and last residue. A D gene is named only where the DNA matches it firmly. Size values are once, few and many counts, or a class for expanded clones, and some rows have none.

v_call	j_call	d_call	clone_size	cdr3_nt	cdr3_aa
TRBV27	TRBJ1-1	.	.	TGTGCCAGCAGTCTCCAGACAGCGAACACTGAAGCTTTCTTT	CASSLQTANTEAFF
TRBV30	TRBJ2-7	.	.	TGTGCCTGGAGTTACCCTTCCCAGGGAATTTCCTACGAGCAGTACTTC	CAWSYPSQGISYEQYF
TRBV28	TRBJ2-5	.	.	TGTGCCAGCAGTCTACAGGGTTGGGCTGAGACCCAGTACTTC	CASSLQGWAETQYF
TRBV28	TRBJ1-4	TRBD1	.	TGTGCCAGCAGACCGGGACAGACTAATGAAAAACTGTTTTTT	CASRPGQTNEKLFF
TRBV4-3	TRBJ1-2	.	few	TGCGCCAGCAGCCAAGCGTGGGGCACCAACTATGGCTACACCTTC	CASSQAWGTNYGYTF
TRBV19	TRBJ1-1	.	.	TGTGCCAGTAGCCGGACAGCTCCTACCTCCGTGAACACTGAAGCTTTCTTT	CASSRTAPTSVNTEAFF
TRBV5-4	TRBJ1-1	TRBD1	.	TGTGCCAGCAGCACGATCGGACAGGGGCCATGGGGCACTGAAGCTTTCTTT	CASSTIGQGPWGTEAFF
TRBV4-1	TRBJ1-2	TRBD1	.	TGCGCCAGCAGCCAACTAGTTACCGGACAGGATTTTAACTATGTCTACACCTTC	CASSQLVTGQDFNYVYTF
TRBV18	TRBJ1-1	TRBD1	.	TGTGCCAGCTCTCAGGGGGTCGGCACTGAAGCTTTCTTT	CASSQGVGTEAFF
TRBV2	TRBJ2-5	.	.	TGTGCCAGCAGTGAACGGTCAGAGACCCAGTACTTC	CASSERSETQYF
TRBV29-1	TRBJ1-2	.	.	TGCAGCGTGGGGAATCCGGGACACGCCGACTATGGCTACACCTTC	CSVGNPGHADYGYTF
TRBV7-9	TRBJ2-7	.	once	TGTGCCAGCACCTTCTCGGTCGGTGAGCAGTACTTC	CASTFSVGEQYF
TRBV19	TRBJ2-3	.	.	TGTGCCAGTAGTCCCGACATCTCCACAGATACGCAGTATTTT	CASSPDISTDTQYF
TRBV7-2	TRBJ2-1	TRBD2	.	TGTGCCAGCAGCTTAGCGTCGGTAGCGGGCTACAATGAGCAGTTCTTC	CASSLASVAGYNEQFF
TRBV28	TRBJ1-1	.	once	TGTGCCAGCAGCCGCCAGGGAATGGGGAACACTGAAGCTTTCTTT	CASSRQGMGNTEAFF
TRBV7-9	TRBJ2-7	.	.	TGTGCCAGCAGCTTCGAGGCCTACGAGCAGTACTTC	CASSFEAYEQYF
TRBV2	TRBJ1-5	.	.	TGTGCCAGCGGACTCCGAGGCAATCAGCCCCAGCATTTT	CASGLRGNQPQHF
TRBV6-4	TRBJ2-7	.	.	TGTGCCAGCAGTGACTTTAGGCCAGTCAGGGTCTACGAGCAGTACTTC	CASSDFRPVRVYEQYF
TRBV2	TRBJ2-2	.	.	TGTGCCAGTGGTAGGGGAACCGGGGAGCTGTTTTTT	CASGRGTGELFF
TRBV18	TRBJ2-1	.	.	TGTGCCAGTTCACCTCTGGCAGGGGATGGCAATGAGCAGTTCTTC	CASSPLAGDGNEQFF
TRBV6-5	TRBJ1-2	.	.	TGTGCCAGCAGACAGGGTTTCGGTTATGGCTACACCTTC	CASRQGFGYGYTF
TRBV5-1	TRBJ1-1	.	.	TGCGCCAGCAGCCTCATCTCGGGGAACACTGAAGCTTTCTTT	CASSLISGNTEAFF
TRBV6-1	TRBJ1-5	TRBD1	.	TGTGCCAGCAAGGGACAGGGCAATCAGCCCCAGCATTTT	CASKGQGNQPQHF
TRBV6-5	TRBJ1-4	.	.	TGTGCCAGCAGTTATCACAAAGCAACTAATGAAAAACTGTTTTTT	CASSYHKATNEKLFF
TRBV11-2	TRBJ2-4	TRBD1	.	TGTGCCAGCAGCTCCCGGGGACAGGGACCGCGTTTC	CASSSRGQGPRF
TRBV7-7	TRBJ2-5	.	.	TGTGCCAGCAGCTTAGAAGGGGGATTAGGGGAGACCCAGTACTTC	CASSLEGGLGETQYF
TRBV28	TRBJ2-4	.	.	TGTGCCAGCATACCCCGGGGGATGACCAAAAACATTCAGTACTTC	CASIPRGMTKNIQYF
TRBV7-2	TRBJ2-1	TRBD1	.	TGTGCCAGCAGCCCTGGGACAGCTGAGCAGTTCTTC	CASSPGTAEQFF
TRBV7-6	TRBJ1-6	.	.	TGTGCCAGCAGCTTAGACAGTCGTAATTCACCCCTCCACTTT	CASSLDSRNSPLHF
TRBV7-8	TRBJ1-6	.	.	TGTGCCAGCAGCCCCGAGGGGAGGGTATTTTCACCCCTCCACTTT	CASSPEGRVFSPLHF
TRBV5-1	TRBJ2-5	TRBD2	.	TGCGCCAGCAGCCCCGGGGGGGGAAAAGAGACCCAGTACTTC	CASSPGGGKETQYF
TRBV9	TRBJ2-2	.	.	TGTGCCAGCAGCGTAGCTTGGAGCACCGGGGAGCTGTTTTTT	CASSVAWSTGELFF
TRBV14	TRBJ2-1	TRBD2	.	TGTGCCAGCAGCCTTTTCGGTGGCGGGGGGTATGAGCAGTTCTTC	CASSLFGGGGYEQFF
TRBV29-1	TRBJ2-2	.	.	TGCAGCGTTTCACAAAACACCGGGGAGCTGTTTTTT	CSVSQNTGELFF
TRBV19	TRBJ1-2	.	.	TGTGCCAGTGCCCTGGGAGCTAACTATGGCTACACCTTC	CASALGANYGYTF
TRBV12-1	TRBJ2-1	.	.	TGTGCCAGCAGCTTCCCGGGGGGCCCCTACAATGAGCAGTTCTTC	CASSFPGGPYNEQFF
TRBV11-2	TRBJ2-3	.	.	TGTGCCAGCAGCCCGGGGGTCACAGATACGCAGTATTTT	CASSPGVTDTQYF
TRBV7-9	TRBJ2-7	.	.	TGTGCCAGCAGCTTCGGGACATTAACCTACGAGCAGTACTTC	CASSFGTLTYEQYF
TRBV19	TRBJ1-4	TRBD1	.	TGTGCCAGTAGTGCGGGACAGGGATTTGAAAAACTGTTTTTT	CASSAGQGFEKLFF
TRBV11-2	TRBJ2-6	TRBD1	.	TGTGCCAGCAGCTTGGGACAGGGGGCGCCCCACTCTGGGGCCAACGTCCTGACTTTC	CASSLGQGAPHSGANVLTF
TRBV19	TRBJ1-6	TRBD1	.	TGTGCCAGTAGTGTCACAGGGGGCCGAGGGAATTCACCCCTCCACTTT	CASSVTGGRGNSPLHF
TRBV7-6	TRBJ2-1	TRBD2	.	TGTGCCAGCAGCTTAGCGACGGGGGGGCGTGAGCAGTTCTTC	CASSLATGGREQFF
TRBV9	TRBJ1-6	TRBD1	.	TGTGCCAGCAGCGCGGGACAGACCTGGGATGACTCACCCCTCCACTTT	CASSAGQTWDDSPLHF